Below are 29 T cell receptor beta chains sequenced from a single sample in a study of vaccination effects on CD4 cells after COVID-19. Only in-frame clones appear in the TCRdb table, and some are missing; sequencing was by immunoSEQ multiplex PCR. Counted here are over 80,000 clones, around four fifths occurring once; the ten biggest clones make up 0.85% to 1.2%. Their antigens remain unidentified. Prior to sequencing, the ViraFEST assay stimulated PBMC with viral peptide pools, which expanded the antigen-specific CD4+ T cells. Having been cultured for less than 13 days, the cells underwent CD4+ T cell isolation. As their vaccination, participants received two doses of either BNT162b2 or mRNA-1273. The sequenced sample was CD4+ T cells from PBMCs cultured with HCoV-OC43 spike peptides, obtained after COVID-19 vaccination. Subset of the sample: HCoV-OC43 spike overlapping peptide pool stimulation. Source of these receptors: a human donor who received a COVID-19 vaccine.

This clone came up a few times. This chain joins TRBV24-1 and TRBJ1-5, with a possible D match to TRBD1 (5 bases). The germline V gene encodes CDR1 KGHDR and CDR2 SFDVKD. Trimming cost V 9 bases and J 8 bases, with 22 bases left between them. The length of the CDR3 is 15 residues. Written as DNA, the CDR3 is TGTGCCACCGTGGGGGAAGATGTGCCGGAAAAGCCCCAGCATTTT. The encoded protein is CATVGEDVPEKPQHF.

V and J are TRBV6-2 or TRBV6-3 and TRBJ1-1; TRBD1 might be the D (6 bases). Germline loops: CDR1 MNHEY, CDR2 SVGEGT. This CDR3 contains 14 residues. Trimming took off 2 bases at V and 4 bases at J, with 11 bases between the two ends. In DNA form, the CDR3 reads TGTGCCAGCAGTTACACAGGGTCCCGCACTGAAGCTTTCTTT. Amino acids: CASSYTGSRTEAFF.

V gene TRBV7-2 combines with J gene TRBJ1-1; the D gene is possibly TRBD1 (5 bases). Germline loops: CDR1 SGHTA, CDR2 FQGNSA. The ends were cut back, 5 bases at V and 2 bases at J, with 15 bases in the middle. This CDR3 spans 15 amino acids. The CDR3 here is CASSLWDGKNTEAFF. In DNA, the CDR3 is TGTGCCAGCAGCCTTTGGGACGGCAAAAACACTGAAGCTTTCTTT.

The chain has TRBV2 and TRBJ2-7; the D call may be TRBD1 or TRBD2 (5 bases each). There are 16 residues in the CDR3. Germline CDR1 and CDR2: SNHLY and FYNNEI. The V end was cut by 3 bases, the J end by 0 bases, with 15 bases between. Here the CDR3 reads CASSEGESSLSYEQYV. CDR3 DNA: TGTGCCAGCAGTGAGGGGGAGAGTTCCCTCTCCTACGAGCAGTACGTC.

The CDR3 sequence: CASTRGPRSPLHF. CDR3 coding DNA: TGTGCCAGCACAAGGGGCCCGCGTTCACCCCTCCACTTT. This rearrangement joins TRBV25-1 to TRBJ1-6; a weak D match, TRBD1 (5 bases). The V gene's germline CDR1 is MGHDK and CDR2 SYGVNS. The germline V and J ends were trimmed by 7 bases and 9 bases, with 13 bases remaining between them. The CDR3 length is 13 residues.

This clone was counted a single time. V usage is TRBV6-1 and J usage is TRBJ1-4, with 7 bases that match TRBD1. Germline lookup yields CDR1 MNHNS and CDR2 SASEGT. This CDR3 contains 15 residues. The ends lost 1 base at V and 4 bases at J; junction bases unmatched: 3. The CDR3 loop reads CASSEGDRDNEKLFF. The CDR3 region has the DNA TGTGCCAGCAGTGAAGGCGACAGGGATAATGAAAAACTGTTTTTT.

This rearrangement joins TRBV5-5 to TRBJ2-7; tentative D call: TRBD2 (5 bases). The CDR3 has 13 amino acids. The germline V and J ends were trimmed by 3 bases and 3 bases, with 10 bases remaining between them. CDR1 and CDR2 from the germline V gene are SGHKS and YYEKEE (reference sequence). This CDR3 is CASSYDGDYEQYV. Here the CDR3 DNA reads TGTGCCAGCAGCTACGACGGGGACTACGAGCAGTACGTC.

In its sample, this clone was seen a few times. This chain joins TRBV5-1 and TRBJ1-4, with D tentatively TRBD1 (5 bases). V gave up 3 bases and J gave up 8 bases, with 14 bases separating them. The CDR3 contains 14 residues. Germline-derived CDR1 and CDR2 are SGHRS and YFSETQ. The CDR3 reads CASSSPGRQEKLFF. In DNA, the CDR3 is TGCGCCAGCAGCTCCCCAGGGCGACAAGAAAAACTGTTTTTT.

The rearrangement joins TRBV19 to TRBJ1-3; D is perhaps TRBD1 (5 bases). V lost 7 bases and J lost 4, with 17 bases in between. Per germline, CDR1 LNHDA and CDR2 SQIVND (reference sequence). The CDR3 is 15 amino acids. The CDR3 bases are TGTGCCAGTAAGGGGAATCTTACCCCCGGAAACACCATATATTTT. Its protein product is CASKGNLTPGNTIYF.

This clone was counted a single time. This chain uses TRBV5-4 with TRBJ2-5; the D gene is possibly TRBD2 (5 bases). V was clipped by 0 bases and J by 3 bases, with 9 bases between them. Germline-derived CDR1 and CDR2 are SGHNT and YYREEE (reference sequence). This CDR3 has 14 amino acids. The CDR3 spells CASSLDPAEETQYF. The DNA of the CDR3 is TGTGCCAGCAGCTTGGATCCAGCGGAAGAGACCCAGTACTTC.

This chain joins TRBV29-1 and TRBJ1-4, with TRBD1 matching over 7 bases. Trimming at V came to 6 bases and at J to 4 bases, leaving 5 bases not matched to a gene. The CDR3 is 13 residues long. Germline V gives CDR1 SQVTM, CDR2 ANQGSEA. The CDR3 reads CSVARGVNEKLFF. The CDR3 nucleotides are TGCAGCGTCGCCAGGGGGGTTAATGAAAAACTGTTTTTT.

V is TRBV18 and J is TRBJ2-7; tentative D call: TRBD1 (6 bases). The CDR3 has 15 residues. Germline V CDR1 and CDR2: KGHSH, LQKENI. The ends were cut back, 4 bases at V and 4 bases at J, with 17 bases in the middle. For the CDR3, the DNA is TGTGCCAGCTCACAGACCAGACAGGAAATATACGAGCAGTACGTC. Translating gives CASSQTRQEIYEQYV.

CDR3 sequence (DNA): TGTGCCAGCACTGGACTAGGGGCGTACCAAGAGACCCAGTACTTC. It codes for CASTGLGAYQETQYF. V and J are TRBV2 and TRBJ2-5; 7 bases line up with TRBD2. The CDR3 is 15 residues long. Unmatched junction bases numbered 8, after V lost 7 bases and J lost 0 bases. Germline assignment: CDR1 SNHLY and CDR2 FYNNEI.

This rearrangement joins TRBV27 to TRBJ2-2; 9 nucleotides agree with TRBD1. The length of the CDR3 is 17 residues. Germline CDR1 and CDR2: MNHEY and SMNVEV (reference sequence). Losses at the gene ends were 0 bases for V and 6 bases for J; bases not matched to a gene: 8. CDR3 nucleotides: TGTGCCAGCAGTTTATCGGGGACAGGGTTTGACGCCGGGGAGCTGTTTTTT. Its translation: CASSLSGTGFDAGELFF.

V usage is TRBV5-6 and J usage is TRBJ2-1, with D possibly TRBD1 on 6 matching bases. Germline-derived CDR1 and CDR2 are SGHDT and YYEEEE. This CDR3 region has 15 residues. V was clipped by 2 bases and J by 1 base, with 10 bases between them. In nucleotides, the CDR3 is TGTGCCAGCAGCTTAACCGGACAGTCCTACAATGAGCAGTTCTTC. It codes for CASSLTGQSYNEQFF.

This chain joins TRBV6-5 and TRBJ1-2, with D uncertain. The ends were cut back, 2 bases at V and 1 base at J, with 8 bases in the middle. The germline V gene has CDR1 MNHEY and CDR2 SVGAGI. The CDR3 length is 14 residues. The CDR3 sequence is CASSYNTLNYGYTF. CDR3 sequence (DNA): TGTGCCAGCAGTTACAACACCCTTAACTATGGCTACACCTTC.

This clone was picked up a small number of times. This sequence joins TRBV7-2 and TRBJ1-5; no reliable D call. CDR1 is SGHTA and CDR2 is FQGNSA in the germline V gene. Trimming pared 1 base from V and 8 bases from J, leaving 12 bases between. This CDR3 region has 14 residues. CDR3 sequence (DNA): TGTGCCAGCAGCTTAGGGGAGGGTCTCAAGCCCCAGCATTTT. This codes for CASSLGEGLKPQHF.

This rearrangement joins TRBV29-1 to TRBJ2-6; D gene unclear. CDR1 SQVTM and CDR2 ANQGSEA come from the germline V gene. This CDR3 has 14 amino acids. V lost 4 bases and J lost 1, with 8 bases in between. The CDR3 loop reads CSVVSRSGANVLTF. The CDR3, as DNA: TGCAGCGTTGTATCCAGGTCTGGGGCCAACGTCCTGACTTTC.

This clone was seen a handful of times. The genes are TRBV29-1 and TRBJ2-2, with 10 bases fitting TRBD2. The germline V gene encodes CDR1 SQVTM and CDR2 ANQGSEA. The CDR3 covers 17 residues. The V segment lost 1 base and the J segment 0 bases; nucleotides outside the gene matches: 5. CDR3 sequence: CSVEGIAGGANTGELFF. CDR3 bases: TGCAGCGTTGAAGGGATAGCGGGGGGCGCGAACACCGGGGAGCTGTTTTTT.

This clone is a singleton in its sample. The V gene is TRBV11-2, the J gene TRBJ2-2, with a tentative D call TRBD2 (6 bases). Germline assignment: CDR1 SGHAT and CDR2 FQNNGV. The CDR3 has 17 residues. Trimming took 4 bases from V and 6 from J, leaving 21 bases between them. In DNA form, the CDR3 reads TGTGCCAGCAGCTCAAGCTCGGGGGTAGTTGTACCCGGGGAGCTGTTTTTT. Translation gives CASSSSSGVVVPGELFF.

The V and J genes are TRBV5-1 and TRBJ2-5; 9 nucleotides align to TRBD1. CDR3 length: 15 residues. J was trimmed by 3 bases and V by 6 bases; bases with no gene match: 9. CDR1 SGHRS and CDR2 YFSETQ come from the germline V gene. Here the CDR3 reads CASKATGGSEETQYF. CDR3 DNA: TGCGCCAGCAAAGCGACAGGGGGAAGTGAAGAGACCCAGTACTTC.

The chain carries TRBV10-3 and TRBJ1-2; D is unclear. Trimming took 6 bases from V and 6 from J, leaving 11 bases between them. This CDR3 is built from 12 residues. Germline V CDR1 and CDR2: ENHRY, SYGVKD. CDR3: CAISERGDGYTF. The CDR3 DNA follows: TGTGCCATCAGCGAACGTGGAGATGGCTACACCTTC.

This rearrangement joins TRBV3-1 (or the pseudogene TRBV3-2) to TRBJ1-1, with unresolved D. V shed 2 bases and J shed 4 bases, with 14 bases lying between them. The CDR3 extends over 15 amino acids. CDR1 LGHDT and CDR2 YNNKEL come from the germline V gene (reference sequence). CDR3 nucleotides: TGTGCCAGCAGCCAATTCTTCTCCCACAGCACTGAAGCTTTCTTT. Encoded protein: CASSQFFSHSTEAFF.

The chain carries TRBV6-6 and TRBJ2-1; 8 bases align to TRBD1. This CDR3 is 14 amino acids long. With V trimmed by 8 bases and J by 4 bases, 7 bases remained unmatched. Germline CDR1 reads MNHNY; CDR2 reads SVGAGI (reference sequence). The CDR3 DNA sequence: TGTGCCAGCCTACAGGGGGGCAGGTACAATGAGCAGTTCTTC. Translating it yields CASLQGGRYNEQFF.

V is TRBV5-1 and J is TRBJ1-1; no definite D call. V lost 0 bases and J lost 1, with 7 bases in between. Germline CDR1 and CDR2: SGHRS and YFSETQ. The CDR3 has 14 amino acids. CDR3 nucleotide sequence: TGCGCCAGCAGCTTGGGGGCACCGAACACTGAAGCTTTCTTT. Its translation: CASSLGAPNTEAFF. The whole variable domain, filled in from reference TRBV5-1 and TRBJ1-1, reads KAGVTQTPRYLIKTRGQQVTLSCSPISGHRSVSWYQQTPGQGLQFLFEYFSETQRNKGNFPGRFSGRQFSNSRSEMNVSTLELGDSALYLCASSLGAPNTEAFFGQGTRLTVV.

The chain is built from TRBV9 and TRBJ2-3; 7 bases line up with TRBD2. Unmatched junction bases numbered 2, after V lost 1 base and J lost 0 bases. Germline-derived CDR1 and CDR2 are SGDLS and YYNGEE. The CDR3 length is 15 residues. CDR3 coding DNA: TGTGCCAGCAGCGTATTCGGGGGGAGCACAGATACGCAGTATTTT. Translated, it gives CASSVFGGSTDTQYF.

In this sample, this clone turned up a few times. This chain links TRBV7-3 with TRBJ2-3, with 8 bases that match TRBD2. CDR1 and CDR2 from the germline V gene are SGHTA and FQGTGA. Trimming cost V 3 bases and J 1 base; bases outside gene matches: 0. CDR3 length: 14 residues. CDR3 DNA sequence: TGTGCCAGCAGCTTGACTAGCGGCACAGATACGCAGTATTTT. Translation: CASSLTSGTDTQYF. The variable domain in full, with the rest retrieved from reference TRBV7-3 and TRBJ2-3, is GAGVSQTPSNKVTEKGKYVELRCDPISGHTALYWYRQSLGQGPEFLIYFQGTGAADDSGLPNDRFFAVRPEGSVSTLKIQRTERGDSAVYLCASSLTSGTDTQYFGPGTRLTVL.

The chain carries TRBV24-1 and TRBJ1-2; 8 bases agree with TRBD1. V shed 3 bases, J shed 8 bases, and the junction held 10 bases outside the gene matches. CDR3 length: 15 amino acids. The germline V gene encodes CDR1 KGHDR and CDR2 SFDVKD. DNA for the CDR3: TGTGCCACCAGTGATCGTCCAGGGGGCGCTGGAGGCTACACCTTC. Protein product: CATSDRPGGAGGYTF.

The genes are TRBV9 and TRBJ1-4; D unresolved. Per germline, CDR1 SGDLS and CDR2 YYNGEE. Deletions cut 4 bases from V and 8 bases from J, with 12 bases between. The length of the CDR3 is 13 residues. The DNA of the CDR3 is TGTGCCAGCAGCCCAAGGACCGAGGAAAAACTGTTTTTT. Its protein is CASSPRTEEKLFF. Based on the CDR3 plus reference TRBV9 and TRBJ1-4, the full variable domain is DSGVTQTPKHLITATGQRVTLRCSPRSGDLSVYWYQQSLDQGLQFLIQYYNGEERAKGNILERFSAQQFPDLHSELNLSSLELGDSALYFCASSPRTEEKLFFGSGTQLSVL.